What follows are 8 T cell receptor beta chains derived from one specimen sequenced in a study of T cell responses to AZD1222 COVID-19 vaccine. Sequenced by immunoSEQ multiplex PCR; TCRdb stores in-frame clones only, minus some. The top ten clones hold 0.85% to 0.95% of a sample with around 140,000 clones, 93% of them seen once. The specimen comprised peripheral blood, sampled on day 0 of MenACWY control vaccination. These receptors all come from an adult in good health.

The CDR3 sequence is CASSLYRDTEAFF. The CDR3 DNA sequence: TGTGCCAGCAGTTTATACAGGGACACTGAAGCTTTCTTT. The chain employs TRBV28 and TRBJ1-1, with a possible D match to TRBD1 (6 bases). CDR1 and CDR2 from the germline V gene are MDHEN and SYDVKM. The CDR3 is 13 amino acids. V was trimmed by 1 base and J by 3 bases, leaving 6 bases between them.

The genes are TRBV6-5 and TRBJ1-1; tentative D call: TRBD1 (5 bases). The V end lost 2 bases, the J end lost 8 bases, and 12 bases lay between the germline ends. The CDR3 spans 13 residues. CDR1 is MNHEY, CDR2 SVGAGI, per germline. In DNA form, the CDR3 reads TGTGCCAGCAGTTACAACAGGAGAGGCGAAGCTTTCTTT. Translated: CASSYNRRGEAFF.

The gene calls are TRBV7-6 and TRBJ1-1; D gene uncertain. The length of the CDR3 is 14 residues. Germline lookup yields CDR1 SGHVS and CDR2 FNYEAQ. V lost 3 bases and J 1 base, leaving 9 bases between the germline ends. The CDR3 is CASSFLQTNTEAFF. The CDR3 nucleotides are TGTGCCAGCAGCTTTCTCCAGACGAACACTGAAGCTTTCTTT.

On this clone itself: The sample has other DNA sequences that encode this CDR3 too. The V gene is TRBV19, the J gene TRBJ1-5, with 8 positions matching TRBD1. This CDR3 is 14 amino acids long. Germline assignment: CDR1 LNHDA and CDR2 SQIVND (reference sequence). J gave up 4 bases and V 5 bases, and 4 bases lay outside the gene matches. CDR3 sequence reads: CASSSTGGNQPQHF. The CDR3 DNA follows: TGTGCCAGTAGTTCAACAGGGGGGAATCAGCCCCAGCATTTT. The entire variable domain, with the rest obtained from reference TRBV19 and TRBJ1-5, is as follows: DGGITQSPKYLFRKEGQNVTLSCEQNLNHDAMYWYRQDPGQGLRLIYYSQIVNDFQKGDIAEGYSVSREKKESFPLTVTSAQKNPTAFYLCASSSTGGNQPQHFGDGTRLSIL.

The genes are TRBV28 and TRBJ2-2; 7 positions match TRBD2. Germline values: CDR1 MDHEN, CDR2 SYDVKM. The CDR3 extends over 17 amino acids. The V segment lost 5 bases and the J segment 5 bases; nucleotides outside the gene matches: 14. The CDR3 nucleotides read TGTGCCAGCAGTCCGCTCCGGGGCGGGAGTACAACCGGGGAGCTGTTTTTT. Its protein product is CASSPLRGGSTTGELFF. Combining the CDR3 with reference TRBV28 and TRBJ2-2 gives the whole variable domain DVKVTQSSRYLVKRTGEKVFLECVQDMDHENMFWYRQDPGLGLRLIYFSYDVKMKEKGDIPEGYSVSREKKERFSLILESASTNQTSMYLCASSPLRGGSTTGELFFGEGSRLTVL.

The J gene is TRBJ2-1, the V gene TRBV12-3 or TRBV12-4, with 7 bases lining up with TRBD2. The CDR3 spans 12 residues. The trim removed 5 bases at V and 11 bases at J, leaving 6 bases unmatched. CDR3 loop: CASSSSGTKQFF. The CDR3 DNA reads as TGTGCCAGCAGTAGTTCCGGGACTAAGCAGTTCTTC.

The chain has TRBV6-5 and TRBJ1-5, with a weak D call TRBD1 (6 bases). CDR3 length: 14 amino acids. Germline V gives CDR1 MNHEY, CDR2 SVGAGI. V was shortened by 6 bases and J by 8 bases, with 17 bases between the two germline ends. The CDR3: CASRTRGGREPQHF. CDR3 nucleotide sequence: TGTGCCAGCAGGACGAGGGGGGGTCGGGAGCCCCAGCATTTT.

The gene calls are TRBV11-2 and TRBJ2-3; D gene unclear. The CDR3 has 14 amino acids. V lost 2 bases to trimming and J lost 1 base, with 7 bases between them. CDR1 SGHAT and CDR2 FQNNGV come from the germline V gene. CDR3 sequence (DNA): TGTGCCAGCAGCTTATGGGTGGGCACAGATACGCAGTATTTT. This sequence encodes CASSLWVGTDTQYF. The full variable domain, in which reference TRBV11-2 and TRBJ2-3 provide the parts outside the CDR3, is EAGVAQSPRYKIIEKRQSVAFWCNPISGHATLYWYQQILGQGPKLLIQFQNNGVVDDSQLPKDRFSAERLKGVDSTLKIQPAKLEDSAVYLCASSLWVGTDTQYFGPGTRLTVL.